Below, one T cell receptor beta chain is given with its context. Antigen specificity is unknown. Total RNA amounts of at least 5 micrograms were extracted per sample. V shed 5 bases and J shed 0 bases, with 8 bases lying between them. In germline, CDR1 is MNHEY, CDR2 SVGAGI. The length of the CDR3 is 14 residues. Combining a sample-barcoded 5' primer with a J-beta primer mix, a second PCR ran for roughly 7 to 12 cycles. Via MiXCR, TCRdb re-called the 5' RACE reads, giving one row per CDR3 protein. This sample yields about 800,000 distinct CDR3 sequences, of which roughly 64% are seen a single time; 20% to 25% belongs to the top ten. The sample comes from a study of blood T cells in healthy people across ages. Study conclusions and caveats: Long-lived donors carried more naive CD4+ cells and greater diversity than aged donors. Older age coincided with a roughly linear decline in TCR beta diversity per million T cells.

The sample comprised blood. The source of this sequence is a man under 40 in good health. The chain couples TRBV6-5 to TRBJ1-3; no reliable D call. The CDR3 spells CASSRLDSGNTIYF. CDR3 nucleotide sequence: TGTGCCAGCAGTCGGCTGGACTCTGGAAACACCATATATTTT.